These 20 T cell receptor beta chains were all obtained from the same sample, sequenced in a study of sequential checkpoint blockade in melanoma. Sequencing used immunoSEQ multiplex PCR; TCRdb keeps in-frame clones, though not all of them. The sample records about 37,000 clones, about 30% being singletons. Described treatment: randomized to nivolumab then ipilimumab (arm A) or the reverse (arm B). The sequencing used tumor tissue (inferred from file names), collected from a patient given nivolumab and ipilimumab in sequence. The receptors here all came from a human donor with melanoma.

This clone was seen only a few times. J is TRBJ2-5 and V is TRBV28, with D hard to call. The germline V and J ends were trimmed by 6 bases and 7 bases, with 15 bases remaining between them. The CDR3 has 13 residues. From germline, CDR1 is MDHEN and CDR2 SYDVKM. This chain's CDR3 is CASRPGFEGTQYF. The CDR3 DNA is TGTGCCAGCAGACCGGGTTTCGAAGGGACCCAGTACTTC.

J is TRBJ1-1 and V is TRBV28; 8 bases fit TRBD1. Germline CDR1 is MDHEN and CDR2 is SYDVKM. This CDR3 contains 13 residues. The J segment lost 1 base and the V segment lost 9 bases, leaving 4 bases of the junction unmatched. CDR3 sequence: CASIGTGNTEAFF. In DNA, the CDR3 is TGTGCCAGTATCGGGACAGGGAACACTGAAGCTTTCTTT. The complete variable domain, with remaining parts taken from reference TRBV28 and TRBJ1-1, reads DVKVTQSSRYLVKRTGEKVFLECVQDMDHENMFWYRQDPGLGLRLIYFSYDVKMKEKGDIPEGYSVSREKKERFSLILESASTNQTSMYLCASIGTGNTEAFFGQGTRLTVV.

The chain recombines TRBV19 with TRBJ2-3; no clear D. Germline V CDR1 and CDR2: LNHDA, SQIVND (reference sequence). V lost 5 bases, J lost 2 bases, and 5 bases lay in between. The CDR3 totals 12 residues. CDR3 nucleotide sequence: TGTGCCAGTAGTGCCACCACAGATACGCAGTATTTT. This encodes CASSATTDTQYF. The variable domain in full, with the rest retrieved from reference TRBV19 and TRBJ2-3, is DGGITQSPKYLFRKEGQNVTLSCEQNLNHDAMYWYRQDPGQGLRLIYYSQIVNDFQKGDIAEGYSVSREKKESFPLTVTSAQKNPTAFYLCASSATTDTQYFGPGTRLTVL.

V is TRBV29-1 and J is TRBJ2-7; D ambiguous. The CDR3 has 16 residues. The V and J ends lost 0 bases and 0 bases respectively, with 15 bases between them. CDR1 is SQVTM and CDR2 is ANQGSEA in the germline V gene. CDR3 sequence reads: CSVEDGHRGNSYEQYF. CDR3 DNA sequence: TGCAGCGTTGAAGACGGCCACCGCGGTAACTCCTACGAGCAGTACTTC.

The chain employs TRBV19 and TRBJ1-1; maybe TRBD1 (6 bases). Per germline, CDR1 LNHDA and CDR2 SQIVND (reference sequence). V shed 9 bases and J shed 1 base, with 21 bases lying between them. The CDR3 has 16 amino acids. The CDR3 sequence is CASSPRGGSWNTEAFF. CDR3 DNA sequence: TGTGCCAGCAGCCCGAGGGGGGGCAGTTGGAACACTGAAGCTTTCTTT.

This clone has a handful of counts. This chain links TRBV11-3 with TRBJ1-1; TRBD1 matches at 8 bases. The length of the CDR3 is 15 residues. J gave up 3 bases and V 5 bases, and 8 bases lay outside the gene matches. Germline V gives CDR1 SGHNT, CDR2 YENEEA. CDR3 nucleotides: TGTGCCAGCAGCCAATGGGACAGGATGGACACTGAAGCTTTCTTT. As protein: CASSQWDRMDTEAFF.

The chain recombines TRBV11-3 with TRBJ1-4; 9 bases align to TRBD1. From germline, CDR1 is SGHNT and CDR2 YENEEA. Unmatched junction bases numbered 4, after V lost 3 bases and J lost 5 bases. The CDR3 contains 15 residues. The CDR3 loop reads CASSLRGQGNEKLFF. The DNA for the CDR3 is TGTGCCAGCAGCTTGAGGGGACAGGGAAATGAAAAACTGTTTTTT.

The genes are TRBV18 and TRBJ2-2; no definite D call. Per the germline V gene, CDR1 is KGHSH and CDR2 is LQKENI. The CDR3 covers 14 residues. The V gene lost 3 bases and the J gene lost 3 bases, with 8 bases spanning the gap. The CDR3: CASSPSTYTGELFF. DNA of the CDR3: TGTGCCAGCTCACCTTCTACGTACACCGGGGAGCTGTTTTTT.

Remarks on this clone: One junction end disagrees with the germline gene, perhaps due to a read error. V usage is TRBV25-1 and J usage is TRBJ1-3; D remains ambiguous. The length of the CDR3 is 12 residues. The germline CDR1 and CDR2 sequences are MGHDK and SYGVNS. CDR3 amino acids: CASKGPGNTIYF. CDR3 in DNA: TGTGCCAGCAAAGGCCCTGGGAACACCATATATTTT.

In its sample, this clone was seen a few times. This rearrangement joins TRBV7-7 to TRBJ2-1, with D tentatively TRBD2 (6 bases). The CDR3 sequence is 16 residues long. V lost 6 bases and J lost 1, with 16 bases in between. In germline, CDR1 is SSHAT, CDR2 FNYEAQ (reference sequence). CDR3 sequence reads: CASRDFGGVSYNEQFF. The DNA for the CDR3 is TGTGCCAGCAGGGATTTCGGCGGGGTTTCCTACAATGAGCAGTTCTTC.

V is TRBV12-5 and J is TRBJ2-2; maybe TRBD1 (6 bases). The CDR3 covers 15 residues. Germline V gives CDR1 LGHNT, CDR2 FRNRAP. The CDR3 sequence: CASLGAGKNTGELFF. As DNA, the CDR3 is TGTGCCAGCCTGGGGGCAGGAAAGAACACCGGGGAGCTGTTTTTT.

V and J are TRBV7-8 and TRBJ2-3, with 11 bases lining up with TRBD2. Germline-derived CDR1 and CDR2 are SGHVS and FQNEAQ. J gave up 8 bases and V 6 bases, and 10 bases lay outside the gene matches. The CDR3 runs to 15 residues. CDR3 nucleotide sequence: TGTGCCAGCAGTTCGATAGCGGGAGGGCCTGGTACGCAGTATTTT. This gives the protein CASSSIAGGPGTQYF.

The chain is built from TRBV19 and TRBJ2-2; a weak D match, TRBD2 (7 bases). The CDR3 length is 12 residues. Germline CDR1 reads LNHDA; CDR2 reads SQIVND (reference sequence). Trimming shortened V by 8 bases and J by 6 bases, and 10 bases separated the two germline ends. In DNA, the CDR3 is TGTGCCAGTTGGGAGGGGGCCGGGGAGCTGTTTTTT. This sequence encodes CASWEGAGELFF.

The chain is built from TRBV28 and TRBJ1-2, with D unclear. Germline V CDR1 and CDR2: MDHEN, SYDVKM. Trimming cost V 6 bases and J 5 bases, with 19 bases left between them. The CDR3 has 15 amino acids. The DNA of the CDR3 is TGTGCCAGCAGCTTAGGGCTTCGGGAAGCATATGGCTACACCTTC. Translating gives CASSLGLREAYGYTF.

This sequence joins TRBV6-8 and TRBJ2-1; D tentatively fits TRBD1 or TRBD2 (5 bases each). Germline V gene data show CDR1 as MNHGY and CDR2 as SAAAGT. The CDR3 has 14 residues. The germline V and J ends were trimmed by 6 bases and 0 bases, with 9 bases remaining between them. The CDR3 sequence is CASRGTYSYNEQFF. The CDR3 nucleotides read TGTGCCAGCAGGGGGACGTACTCCTACAATGAGCAGTTCTTC.

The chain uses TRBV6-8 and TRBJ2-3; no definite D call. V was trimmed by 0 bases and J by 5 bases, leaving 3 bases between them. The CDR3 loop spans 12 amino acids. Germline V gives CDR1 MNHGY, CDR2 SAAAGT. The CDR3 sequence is CASSYSVDTQYF. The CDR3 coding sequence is TGTGCCAGCAGTTACTCTGTAGATACGCAGTATTTT.

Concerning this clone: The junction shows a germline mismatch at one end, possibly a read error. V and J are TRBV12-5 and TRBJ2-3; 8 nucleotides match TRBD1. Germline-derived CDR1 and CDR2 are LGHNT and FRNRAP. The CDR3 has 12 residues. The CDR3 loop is CASGAGTGTQYF. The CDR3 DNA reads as TGTGCTAGTGGTGCCGGGACAGGTACGCAGTATTTT.

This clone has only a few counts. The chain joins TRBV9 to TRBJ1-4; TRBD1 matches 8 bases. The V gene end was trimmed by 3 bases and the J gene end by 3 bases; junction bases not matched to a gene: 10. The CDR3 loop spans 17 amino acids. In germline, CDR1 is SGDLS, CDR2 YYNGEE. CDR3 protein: CASSARQGLAANEKLFF. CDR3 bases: TGTGCCAGCAGCGCCCGACAGGGGTTAGCGGCTAATGAAAAACTGTTTTTT.

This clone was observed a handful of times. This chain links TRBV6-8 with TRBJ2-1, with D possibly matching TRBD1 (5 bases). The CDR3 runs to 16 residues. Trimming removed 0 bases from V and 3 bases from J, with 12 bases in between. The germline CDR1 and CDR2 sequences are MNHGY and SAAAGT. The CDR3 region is CASSYSKVQGYNEQFF. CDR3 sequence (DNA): TGTGCCAGCAGTTACTCGAAAGTTCAGGGCTACAATGAGCAGTTCTTC.

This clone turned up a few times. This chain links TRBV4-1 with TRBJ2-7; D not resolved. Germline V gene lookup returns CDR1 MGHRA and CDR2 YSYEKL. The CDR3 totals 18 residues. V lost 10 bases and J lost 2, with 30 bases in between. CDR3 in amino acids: CAIPGGQHQAQTTYEQYF. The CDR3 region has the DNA TGCGCCATCCCCGGTGGGCAGCATCAGGCCCAAACAACCTACGAGCAGTACTTC.